These 32 T cell receptor beta chains originate from one sample sequenced in a study of blood T cell repertoires in COVID-19. Measured with immunoSEQ multiplex PCR; TCRdb has only the in-frame clones, and not every one. The table includes tens of thousands of clones, around 72% detected once. Sequenced input: peripheral blood. These receptors were obtained from a human donor with acute or convalescent COVID-19. The donor label of this sample is uncertain.

This chain joins TRBV10-3 and TRBJ2-5; the match to TRBD2 covers 8 bases. Germline V gives CDR1 ENHRY, CDR2 SYGVKD. J gave up 5 bases and V 4 bases, and 6 bases lay outside the gene matches. This CDR3 region has 14 residues. The CDR3 DNA reads TGTGCCATCAGTGCGCGGGGGGCCGGGGAGACCCAGTACTTC. Its protein product is CAISARGAGETQYF.

The V call is TRBV28, the J call TRBJ1-2; D unclear. Germline values: CDR1 MDHEN, CDR2 SYDVKM. There are 13 residues in the CDR3. Trimming stripped 7 bases from V and 1 base from J, with 10 bases between. The CDR3 here is CASTSVGNYGYTF. In DNA, the CDR3 is TGTGCCAGCACTTCCGTCGGTAACTATGGCTACACCTTC.

V gene TRBV7-2 combines with J gene TRBJ2-1, with D unresolved. Between the trimmed V and J ends, which lost 1 base and 4 bases, there was a span of 11 bases. CDR3 length equals 15 residues. Germline V gene data show CDR1 as SGHTA and CDR2 as FQGNSA. The CDR3 nucleotides are TGTGCCAGCAGCTTAGGGGTGGCGGAGTACAATGAGCAGTTCTTC. The encoded protein is CASSLGVAEYNEQFF.

The rearrangement links TRBV3-1 (or the pseudogene TRBV3-2) to TRBJ1-6; D gene uncertain. CDR1 and CDR2 (germline): LGHDT, YNNKEL (reference sequence). V was trimmed by 1 base and J by 7 bases, leaving 5 bases between them. This CDR3 is built from 13 residues. Here the CDR3 reads CASSQAINSPLHF. The CDR3 bases are TGTGCCAGCAGCCAAGCCATCAATTCACCCCTCCACTTT.

The chain joins TRBV27 to TRBJ2-1; D is unresolved. The germline gives CDR1 MNHEY, CDR2 SMNVEV (reference sequence). This CDR3 comprises 14 residues. V lost 1 base, J lost 6 bases, and 10 bases lay in between. This CDR3 reads CASSLFHEANEQFF. The CDR3 DNA is TGTGCCAGCAGTTTATTCCACGAGGCCAATGAGCAGTTCTTC.

The CDR3 reads CASSIWESVDEKLFF. The CDR3 DNA sequence: TGTGCCAGTAGTATATGGGAGAGCGTGGATGAAAAACTGTTTTTT. The chain couples TRBV19 to TRBJ1-4; no definite D call. V lost 2 bases, J lost 6 bases, and 13 bases lay in between. Germline V gene data show CDR1 as LNHDA and CDR2 as SQIVND (reference sequence). The CDR3 consists of 15 residues.

The chain uses TRBV2 and TRBJ1-1; TRBD1 might be the D (6 bases). V lost 8 bases, J lost 4 bases, and 17 bases lay in between. The CDR3 has 14 residues. Germline CDR1 and CDR2: SNHLY and FYNNEI. The CDR3 DNA is TGTGCCAGCCATGGGCCCAGGGGCGGCACTGAAGCTTTCTTT. This gives the protein CASHGPRGGTEAFF. The whole variable domain, remainder taken from reference TRBV2 and TRBJ1-1, is EPEVTQTPSHQVTQMGQEVILRCVPISNHLYFYWYRQILGQKVEFLVSFYNNEISEKSEIFDDQFSVERPDGSNFTLKIRSTKLEDSAMYFCASHGPRGGTEAFFGQGTRLTVV.

The J gene is TRBJ1-5, the V gene TRBV19, with 8 nucleotides matching TRBD1. CDR1 and CDR2 (germline): LNHDA, SQIVND (reference sequence). The CDR3 loop spans 14 amino acids. J was trimmed by 7 bases and V by 10 bases; bases with no gene match: 12. CDR3 sequence (DNA): TGTGCCACCACGGGACAGGCCGCTAGACAGCCCCAGCATTTT. This gives the protein CATTGQAARQPQHF.

The CDR3 DNA follows: TGCGCCAGCAGCTTGGCGGGGGGTGACAGGGGCCGACTCCACTTT. Residues: CASSLAGGDRGRLHF. The J gene is TRBJ1-6, the V gene TRBV5-1, with 8 positions matching TRBD1. This CDR3 has 15 amino acids. The germline V gene encodes CDR1 SGHRS and CDR2 YFSETQ. V shed 0 bases and J 16 bases; nucleotides not matched to a gene: 12.

The chain combines TRBV30 with TRBJ2-3; TRBD2 matches 7 bases. This CDR3 has 13 residues. Germline V gene lookup returns CDR1 GTSNPN and CDR2 SVGIG (reference sequence). Trimming removed 8 bases from V and 0 bases from J; junction bases left unmatched: 5. DNA of the CDR3: TGTGCCGGGCGCGGGGGTAGCACAGATACGCAGTATTTT. Its protein is CAGRGGSTDTQYF.

The chain joins TRBV4-1 to TRBJ2-7; possibly TRBD1 for D (6 bases). Germline values: CDR1 MGHRA, CDR2 YSYEKL. CDR3 length: 14 amino acids. Trimming took off 4 bases at V and 2 bases at J, with 12 bases between the two ends. The DNA of the CDR3 is TGCGCCAGCAGCCCGCCTGACAGGACCTACGAGCAGTACTTC. Amino acid sequence: CASSPPDRTYEQYF.

This chain uses TRBV27 with TRBJ1-2, with D hard to call. Germline V gene lookup returns CDR1 MNHEY and CDR2 SMNVEV (reference sequence). The CDR3 runs to 13 residues. Deletions cut 6 bases from V and 0 bases from J, with 8 bases between. The CDR3 DNA reads TGTGCCAGCAGACTCACAGCTAACTATGGCTACACCTTC. Its protein product is CASRLTANYGYTF.

The V gene is TRBV29-1, the J gene TRBJ1-2; tentative D call: TRBD1 (6 bases). Between the trimmed V and J ends, which lost 6 bases and 2 bases, there was a span of 7 bases. Looked up from germline, CDR1 is SQVTM and CDR2 is ANQGSEA. CDR3 length: 11 amino acids. CDR3: CSVGHNYGYTF. DNA for the CDR3: TGCAGCGTGGGACACAACTATGGCTACACCTTC.

The chain uses TRBV2 and TRBJ2-3; the match to TRBD2 covers 12 bases. In germline, CDR1 is SNHLY, CDR2 FYNNEI. The V segment lost 7 bases and the J segment 3 bases; nucleotides outside the gene matches: 8. This CDR3 is built from 16 residues. The CDR3 spells CASKLLTSGGTDTQYF. The CDR3 nucleotides read TGTGCCAGCAAGCTCCTGACTAGCGGGGGAACAGATACGCAGTATTTT. Looking up the rest from reference TRBV2 and TRBJ2-3 gives the full variable domain: EPEVTQTPSHQVTQMGQEVILRCVPISNHLYFYWYRQILGQKVEFLVSFYNNEISEKSEIFDDQFSVERPDGSNFTLKIRSTKLEDSAMYFCASKLLTSGGTDTQYFGPGTRLTVL.

The rearrangement joins TRBV11-2 to TRBJ1-4; 7 nucleotides match TRBD1. The ends lost 4 bases at V and 15 bases at J; junction bases unmatched: 8. This CDR3 contains 12 residues. Germline assignment: CDR1 SGHAT and CDR2 FQNNGV. As DNA, the CDR3 is TGTGCCAGCAGCTATCAATCGACAGGGATGTTTTTT. Translated: CASSYQSTGMFF.

The DNA for the CDR3 is TGTGCCACCCTTAGCGGCCATGAGCAGTTCTTC. As protein: CATLSGHEQFF. The chain links TRBV7-2 to TRBJ2-1; D may be TRBD2 (6 bases). The V and J ends lost 10 bases and 8 bases respectively, with 12 bases between them. The CDR3 length is 11 residues. Germline V gene data show CDR1 as SGHTA and CDR2 as FQGNSA. Based on the CDR3 plus reference TRBV7-2 and TRBJ2-1, the full variable domain is GAGVSQSPSNKVTEKGKDVELRCDPISGHTALYWYRQSLGQGLEFLIYFQGNSAPDKSGLPSDRFSAERTGGSVSTLTIQRTQQEDSAVYLCATLSGHEQFFGPGTRLTVL.

CDR3 DNA sequence: TGTGCCATCCTAACCTCGGGCGAGCAGTACTTC. This gives the protein CAILTSGEQYF. The chain combines TRBV2 with TRBJ2-7, with D unclear. V was trimmed by 10 bases and J by 6 bases, leaving 13 bases between them. Per the germline V gene, CDR1 is SNHLY and CDR2 is FYNNEI. This CDR3 spans 11 amino acids.

J is TRBJ1-1 and V is TRBV6-6, with a weak D call TRBD1 (6 bases). Trimming shortened V by 5 bases and J by 0 bases, and 13 bases separated the two germline ends. This CDR3 is 15 amino acids long. Germline values: CDR1 MNHNY, CDR2 SVGAGI (reference sequence). The CDR3 sequence: CASSKGQTMNTEAFF. The CDR3 DNA reads TGTGCCAGCAGTAAAGGACAGACAATGAACACTGAAGCTTTCTTT.

V usage is TRBV19 and J usage is TRBJ1-3; no firm D call. The CDR3 extends over 17 amino acids. V lost 3 bases, J lost 0 bases, and 15 bases lay in between. CDR1 LNHDA and CDR2 SQIVND come from the germline V gene (reference sequence). This CDR3 reads CASSISLIPSSGNTIYF. In nucleotides, the CDR3 is TGTGCCAGTAGTATCTCGCTAATCCCCTCCTCTGGAAACACCATATATTTT.

The chain joins TRBV4-2 to TRBJ2-5; 11 nucleotides match TRBD1. With 0 bases clipped from V and 4 bases from J, the junction kept 7 bases outside the gene matches. Germline CDR1 reads LGHNA; CDR2 reads YNFKEQ. The CDR3 has 17 residues. CDR3 sequence: CASSQEKPGTGGETQYF. CDR3 bases: TGTGCCAGCAGCCAAGAGAAGCCTGGGACAGGGGGAGAGACCCAGTACTTC.

This chain connects TRBV7-2 to TRBJ2-2; 11 bases agree with TRBD2. Germline values: CDR1 SGHTA, CDR2 FQGNSA. CDR3 length: 15 residues. V was pared by 5 bases and J by 5 bases, with 4 bases of the junction left unmatched. CDR3 protein: CASSVSGGATGELFF. The CDR3 nucleotides read TGTGCCAGCAGCGTTAGCGGGGGGGCGACCGGGGAGCTGTTTTTT.

The V and J genes are TRBV4-2 and TRBJ2-5; possible D gene TRBD2, 6 bases. CDR1 LGHNA and CDR2 YNFKEQ come from the germline V gene. V dropped 3 bases and J dropped 5 bases, with 13 bases sitting between them. The CDR3 has 14 amino acids. CDR3 nucleotide sequence: TGTGCCAGCAGCCAGGGAGGTGTTGGCGAGACCCAGTACTTC. This codes for CASSQGGVGETQYF.

This sequence joins TRBV6-1 and TRBJ1-5; weak D call: TRBD1 (6 bases). The V gene lost 2 bases and the J gene lost 6 bases, with 11 bases spanning the gap. Germline values: CDR1 MNHNS, CDR2 SASEGT. The CDR3 consists of 14 residues. CDR3 sequence reads: CASSETGKGQPQHF. The CDR3 DNA sequence: TGTGCCAGCAGTGAAACAGGGAAGGGTCAGCCCCAGCATTTT.

This clone was seen many times. CDR3 loop: CASSVMAGGQETQYF. CDR3 DNA sequence: TGTGCCAGCAGCGTAATGGCAGGAGGGCAAGAGACCCAGTACTTC. The rearrangement links TRBV9 to TRBJ2-5, with D maybe TRBD2 (6 bases). This CDR3 region has 15 residues. Deletions cut 1 base from V and 2 bases from J, with 12 bases between. CDR1 SGDLS and CDR2 YYNGEE come from the germline V gene.

This sequence joins TRBV3-1 (or the pseudogene TRBV3-2) and TRBJ1-1; perhaps TRBD1 as D (5 bases). The V gene's germline CDR1 is LGHDT and CDR2 YNNKEL (reference sequence). This CDR3 region has 15 residues. V was shortened by 2 bases and J by 1 base, with 11 bases between the two germline ends. CDR3 residues: CASSQYGGGNTEAFF. CDR3 in DNA: TGTGCCAGCAGCCAATATGGGGGAGGGAACACTGAAGCTTTCTTT.

This clone was detected a few times. The chain couples TRBV3-1 (or the pseudogene TRBV3-2) to TRBJ1-5; 10 nucleotides line up with TRBD1. CDR1 LGHDT and CDR2 YNNKEL come from the germline V gene (reference sequence). With 4 bases clipped from V and 4 bases from J, the junction kept 7 bases outside the gene matches. The CDR3 contains 16 residues. CDR3 coding DNA: TGTGCCAGCAGCCCATCTACGGGACAGGGGAATCAGCCCCAGCATTTT. This sequence encodes CASSPSTGQGNQPQHF.

In DNA, the CDR3 is TGTGCCAGCAGCTTAGGCGGAGGGCGTGAGCAGTTCTTC. Translation gives CASSLGGGREQFF. This chain uses TRBV7-2 with TRBJ2-1, with D maybe TRBD2 (6 bases). CDR1 and CDR2 (germline): SGHTA, FQGNSA. Between the trimmed V and J ends, which lost 1 base and 9 bases, there was a span of 10 bases. This CDR3 has 13 residues.

V gene TRBV19 combines with J gene TRBJ2-1; 10 bases line up with TRBD2. J gave up 4 bases and V 1 base, and 10 bases lay outside the gene matches. The CDR3 has 18 amino acids. Germline V gene data show CDR1 as LNHDA and CDR2 as SQIVND (reference sequence). The CDR3 coding sequence is TGTGCCAGTAGTATAGTTACCCTAGCGGGAGTACAATACAATGAGCAGTTCTTC. Its protein product is CASSIVTLAGVQYNEQFF. Full variable domain (remainder filled in from reference TRBV19 and TRBJ2-1): DGGITQSPKYLFRKEGQNVTLSCEQNLNHDAMYWYRQDPGQGLRLIYYSQIVNDFQKGDIAEGYSVSREKKESFPLTVTSAQKNPTAFYLCASSIVTLAGVQYNEQFFGPGTRLTVL.

The chain employs TRBV11-2 and TRBJ2-3; D uncertain. CDR3 length: 12 residues. CDR1 SGHAT and CDR2 FQNNGV come from the germline V gene. The V and J ends lost 5 bases and 2 bases respectively, with 5 bases between them. As DNA, the CDR3 is TGTGCCAGCAGCGTAAACACAGATACGCAGTATTTT. It is translated as CASSVNTDTQYF.

This clone has only a few counts. The V gene is TRBV30, the J gene TRBJ1-2; 10 positions agree with TRBD1. The CDR3 runs to 16 residues. Germline values: CDR1 GTSNPN, CDR2 SVGIG (reference sequence). V lost 3 bases, J lost 2 bases, and 9 bases stayed unmatched. For the CDR3, the DNA is TGTGCCTGGAGGGGACACCAGGACAGGGGGAACTATGGCTACACCTTC. Protein: CAWRGHQDRGNYGYTF.

This clone was seen only a few times. The chain couples TRBV5-6 to TRBJ1-2; a possible D gene is TRBD1 (5 bases). The CDR3 is 13 amino acids. Trimming left V 0 bases short and J 6 bases short, with 9 bases between. Germline V gives CDR1 SGHDT, CDR2 YYEEEE. The CDR3 region has the DNA TGTGCCAGCAGCTTGGCGGGGGGTGATGGCTACACCTTC. The encoded protein is CASSLAGGDGYTF.

The CDR3 loop is CASSLGTANNEQFF. CDR3 DNA: TGTGCCAGCAGCTTGGGGACAGCGAACAATGAGCAGTTCTTC. This chain links TRBV7-2 with TRBJ2-1; the match to TRBD1 covers 7 bases. The CDR3 is 14 residues long. In germline, CDR1 is SGHTA, CDR2 FQGNSA. The J segment lost 5 bases and the V segment lost 3 bases, leaving 4 bases of the junction unmatched.